A selection of T cell receptor beta chains follows, all from one sample in a study of CD8+CD57+ T cells in acquired aplastic anemia. From the reads, TCRdb called clonotypes with MiXCR, one entry per CDR3 protein. The sample consists of under 200,000 distinct CDR3 sequences, 47% of them appearing once. Sequenced: sorted CD4+, CD8+, or CD8+CD57+ T cells (not recorded which) from PBMCs. The receptors originated from a human donor with aplastic anemia. Both conserved end residues are part of each CDR3. The D gene is left open where the match is weak. Clone size is given for some rows only: seen once, a few or many times, or a class if the clone is expanded.

D	V	length	size	J	DNA	CDR3
NA	TRBV10-3	15	NA	TRBJ1-2	TGTGCCATCAGTGAGTCAGGTGGTTACAACTATGGCTACACCTTC	CAISESGGYNYGYTF
NA	TRBV19	14	many	TRBJ2-3	TGTGCCAGTAAGCAGGAGGGGATAACAGATACGCAGTATTTT	CASKQEGITDTQYF
NA	TRBV6-2/TRBV6-3	12	many	TRBJ1-5	TGTGCCAGCAGTCTGAGGGATCAGCCCCAGCATTTT	CASSLRDQPQHF
TRBD1	TRBV2	15	NA	TRBJ2-2	TGTGCCAGCAGTCCGGGACAGGGGGTATCCGGGGAGCTGTTTTTT	CASSPGQGVSGELFF
NA	TRBV28	14	few	TRBJ1-4	TGTGCCAGCAGACTCAGGGCGCCGGGTGAAAAACTGTTTTTT	CASRLRAPGEKLFF
NA	TRBV10-3	14	NA	TRBJ1-6	TGTGCCATCAGCGCGGGAAAGGGTAAGTCACCCCTCCACTTT	CAISAGKGKSPLHF
NA	TRBV7-2	14	many	TRBJ1-5	TGTGCCAGCAGCGCAGATTATAGCAATCAGCCCCAGCATTTT	CASSADYSNQPQHF
TRBD2	TRBV29-1	14	NA	TRBJ2-7	TGCAGCGTTGGTGGAGCGGGGGGTATGTACGAGCAGTACTTC	CSVGGAGGMYEQYF
TRBD2	TRBV20-1	13	many	TRBJ2-5	TGCTCCGGGGCGGGAGGGCCTTATGAGACCCAGTACTTC	CSGAGGPYETQYF
NA	TRBV7-2	13	NA	TRBJ1-6	TGTGCCAGCAGCCAAGGTAGGCGACGAGACCTCCACTTT	CASSQGRRRDLHF